The 20 T cell receptor beta chains in this list originate from one sample, sequenced in a study of sequential checkpoint blockade in melanoma (dated by TCRdb to between 2017 and 2020). Libraries were made using the immunoSEQ multiplex PCR assay. TCRdb re-hosts the immuneACCESS table, in-frame sequences only. Its copies lack some clones; in the studies checked, an unresolved V gene accounts for under half of them, and the cause for the rest is not known. The sample has 13,000 or so clones on record, roughly 25% of them singletons. The ten largest make up approximately 19% of the sample. The treatment or condition label, read with the paper, signifies: randomized to nivolumab then ipilimumab (arm A) or the reverse (arm B). The sample in question was tumor tissue (inferred from file names), obtained from a patient given nivolumab and ipilimumab in sequence. The receptor source for this set is a human donor with melanoma.

This clone was recorded at least ten times. This chain links TRBV11-3 with TRBJ1-2, with TRBD1 identical over 7 bases. The ends lost 1 base at V and 8 bases at J; junction bases unmatched: 7. From germline, CDR1 is SGHNT and CDR2 YENEEA. This CDR3 is 14 amino acids long. In DNA, the CDR3 is TGTGCCAGCAGCTTAGGGACAGGAAAAGGAGGCTACACCTTC. Protein product: CASSLGTGKGGYTF.

The CDR3 region is CASSPPVENTIYF. In DNA, the CDR3 is TGCGCCAGCAGCCCCCCTGTGGAGAACACCATATATTTT. The rearrangement links TRBV23-1 to TRBJ1-3, with D hard to call. TRBV23-1 is an ORF, with its function uncertain. The CDR3 has 13 amino acids. V was shortened by 6 bases and J by 7 bases, with 13 bases between the two germline ends.

This clone was seen many times. The V call is TRBV11-3, the J call TRBJ1-3, with D possibly matching TRBD1 (5 bases). This CDR3 contains 16 residues. Trimming cost V 6 bases and J 4 bases, with 19 bases left between them. Per germline, CDR1 SGHNT and CDR2 YENEEA. The CDR3 sequence is CASRKTGGTGGNTIYF. Written as DNA, the CDR3 is TGTGCCAGCAGAAAGACTGGGGGGACGGGGGGAAACACCATATATTTT.

V usage is TRBV18 and J usage is TRBJ1-2; 7 nucleotides agree with TRBD1. This CDR3 has 15 residues. V lost 4 bases to trimming and J lost 3 bases; unmatched junction nucleotides: 8. The germline V gene has CDR1 KGHSH and CDR2 LQKENI. The DNA of the CDR3 is TGTGCCAGCTCACGTTCGACAGGGTGGGACTATGGCTACACCTTC. Its protein is CASSRSTGWDYGYTF.

This clone is medium-sized. This chain uses TRBV5-1 with TRBJ2-3, with TRBD2 identical over 7 bases. With V trimmed by 2 bases and J by 4 bases, 10 bases remained unmatched. Germline V gene data show CDR1 as SGHRS and CDR2 as YFSETQ. The CDR3 consists of 16 residues. Here the CDR3 DNA reads TGCGCCAGCAGCTTAGGCGGTAGCGGGTTATCAGATACGCAGTATTTT. It codes for CASSLGGSGLSDTQYF.

The gene calls are TRBV5-1 and TRBJ1-2; a possible D gene is TRBD1 (6 bases). The CDR3 has 15 amino acids. Germline-derived CDR1 and CDR2 are SGHRS and YFSETQ. Trimming removed 4 bases from V and 6 bases from J, with 19 bases in between. The CDR3 DNA reads TGCGCCAGCAGCAAGATTGGGACGGAGGGGGATGGCTACACCTTC. Translating gives CASSKIGTEGDGYTF.

V gene TRBV19 combines with J gene TRBJ1-1; D call uncertain. This CDR3 spans 13 amino acids. V was cut by 3 bases and J by 2 bases, with 7 bases left in between. Germline values: CDR1 LNHDA, CDR2 SQIVND (reference sequence). CDR3 bases: TGTGCCAGTAGTATTGGGGAAAACACTGAAGCTTTCTTT. It yields the protein CASSIGENTEAFF.

This chain joins TRBV6-8 and TRBJ2-7; 9 nucleotides line up with TRBD1. The CDR3 covers 14 residues. V trimming: 5 bases; J trimming: 7 bases; junction bases outside the gene matches: 9. From germline, CDR1 is MNHGY and CDR2 SAAAGT. The CDR3 coding sequence is TGTGCCAGCAGTATGACGACAGGGGGAGTAGAGCAGTACGTC. This codes for CASSMTTGGVEQYV.

This chain uses TRBV6-8 with TRBJ2-1; the D call may be TRBD1 or TRBD2 (5 bases each). V was trimmed by 5 bases and J by 9 bases, leaving 11 bases between them. This CDR3 has 12 amino acids. Germline V gene sequence: CDR1 MNHGY, CDR2 SAAAGT. The chain's CDR3 is CASSASGPEQFF. The CDR3 nucleotides read TGTGCCAGCAGTGCCTCGGGGCCTGAGCAGTTCTTC.

This clone was counted many times. The V call is TRBV9, the J call TRBJ1-1; a weak D match, TRBD1 (6 bases). The CDR3 runs to 13 residues. Germline CDR1 reads SGDLS; CDR2 reads YYNGEE. V lost 4 bases, J lost 8 bases, and 15 bases lay in between. The CDR3 protein is CASSPRPDREAFF. The CDR3 DNA reads TGTGCCAGCAGCCCCCGACCCGACAGGGAAGCTTTCTTT.

Only a few counts were recorded for this clone. This chain connects TRBV10-2 to TRBJ2-7; 8 bases fit TRBD2. CDR1 is WSHSY and CDR2 is SAAADI in the germline V gene. V trimming: 6 bases; J trimming: 4 bases; junction bases outside the gene matches: 5. CDR3 length: 13 amino acids. The chain's CDR3 is CASRGGGQYEQYV. The CDR3 DNA follows: TGCGCCAGCAGGGGCGGGGGGCAGTACGAGCAGTACGTC.

The sample holds a few counts of this clone. The chain couples TRBV4-1 to TRBJ2-7, with 10 bases fitting TRBD2. Germline lookup yields CDR1 MGHRA and CDR2 YSYEKL. The CDR3 loop spans 15 amino acids. After removal of 1 base from V and 3 bases from J, the junction contained 3 bases not matched to a gene. The CDR3 here is CASSQVLAGYYEQYV. The CDR3, as DNA: TGCGCCAGCAGCCAAGTACTAGCGGGATACTACGAGCAGTACGTC.

The V call is TRBV11-3, the J call TRBJ1-3; unclear D gene. V lost 4 bases, J lost 1 base, and 8 bases lay in between. The CDR3 is 14 residues long. Germline assignment: CDR1 SGHNT and CDR2 YENEEA. The CDR3 sequence is CASSSSWSGNTIYF. The CDR3 DNA sequence: TGTGCCAGCAGCTCTTCATGGTCTGGAAACACCATATATTTT.

This rearrangement joins TRBV5-1 to TRBJ2-7, with D maybe TRBD2 (6 bases). The germline V gene encodes CDR1 SGHRS and CDR2 YFSETQ. V was shortened by 0 bases and J by 0 bases, with 13 bases between the two germline ends. CDR3 length equals 16 residues. The CDR3 nucleotides are TGCGCCAGCAGCTTGGAGGCGGGGTCGACCTCCTACGAGCAGTACGTC. Amino acid sequence: CASSLEAGSTSYEQYV.

The V and J genes are TRBV6-8 and TRBJ2-5; D unresolved. V was cut by 10 bases and J by 1 base, with 13 bases left in between. Germline CDR1 MNHGY, CDR2 SAAAGT. The CDR3 spans 13 residues. The CDR3 is CAIKLDLQETQYF. As DNA, the CDR3 is TGTGCCATCAAATTGGACCTCCAAGAGACCCAGTACTTC.

The chain recombines TRBV11-3 with TRBJ2-7, with 7 bases aligning to TRBD1. Trimming removed 4 bases from V and 4 bases from J; junction bases left unmatched: 10. Per the germline V gene, CDR1 is SGHNT and CDR2 is YENEEA. This CDR3 comprises 15 residues. The CDR3 loop is CASSSNRDRFYEQYV. The CDR3, as DNA: TGTGCCAGCAGCTCGAACCGGGACAGATTTTACGAGCAGTACGTC.

This chain joins TRBV15 and TRBJ1-5; D possibly corresponds to TRBD1 (6 bases). The germline gives CDR1 LNHNV, CDR2 YYDKDF (reference sequence). The CDR3 runs to 15 residues. With 2 bases removed from V and 2 bases from J, the gap between germline ends came to 10 bases. The CDR3 DNA reads TGTGCCACCAGCAGACAGGACAGAGGCAATCAGCCCCAGCATTTT. This encodes CATSRQDRGNQPQHF.

The gene calls are TRBV28 and TRBJ2-3, with TRBD2 matching 8 bases. The germline gives CDR1 MDHEN, CDR2 SYDVKM. The CDR3 runs 16 residues. Trimming removed 5 bases from V and 2 bases from J; junction bases left unmatched: 9. CDR3 residues: CASSLKAGENTDTQYF. Written as DNA, the CDR3 is TGTGCCAGCAGTCTAAAAGCGGGGGAGAACACAGATACGCAGTATTTT.

J is TRBJ1-2 and V is TRBV6-8, with no clear D. Germline values: CDR1 MNHGY, CDR2 SAAAGT. The CDR3 has 15 residues. The ends were cut back, 1 base at V and 4 bases at J, with 13 bases in the middle. The CDR3 bases are TGTGCCAGCAGTTACTTGGGCGATCCTGCCTATGGCTACACCTTC. It specifies CASSYLGDPAYGYTF.

The gene calls are TRBV5-1 and TRBJ2-2, with 8 bases identical to TRBD2. Germline-derived CDR1 and CDR2 are SGHRS and YFSETQ. V was pared by 7 bases and J by 4 bases, with 15 bases of the junction left unmatched. CDR3 length: 17 amino acids. The DNA for the CDR3 is TGCGCCAGCTGGAATTCCCCCACTAGCGGAATCACCGGGGAGCTGTTTTTT. It is translated as CASWNSPTSGITGELFF.